Below are 28 T cell receptor beta chains sequenced from a single sample in a study of CD8+CD57+ T cells in acquired aplastic anemia. According to the study, genomic DNA was the template for TCR beta VDJ and CDR3 profiling. TCRdb used MiXCR to reprocess the reads, holding one entry per CDR3 protein. The sample yields roughly 150,000 distinct CDR3 sequences, over 40% seen once. For sequencing, patients were chosen who had shown expansion of CD8+CD57+ cells by flow cytometry. The sample comprised sorted CD4+, CD8+, or CD8+CD57+ T cells (not recorded which) from PBMCs. The source of these receptors is a human donor with aplastic anemia.

This chain connects TRBV10-3 to TRBJ1-3, with 7 bases lining up with TRBD1. Per germline, CDR1 ENHRY and CDR2 SYGVKD. This CDR3 comprises 13 residues. The V gene end was trimmed by 7 bases and the J gene end by 4 bases; junction bases not matched to a gene: 4. CDR3 sequence (DNA): TGTGCCATCACCCCGGGACAGGGAAACACCATATATTTT. This sequence encodes CAITPGQGNTIYF.

The chain carries TRBV20-1 and TRBJ2-7; 11 nucleotides match TRBD2. V was pared by 2 bases and J by 5 bases, with 8 bases of the junction left unmatched. Germline V gene data show CDR1 as DFQATT and CDR2 as SNEGSKA (reference sequence). The CDR3 has 15 residues. The CDR3 DNA reads as TGCAGTGCTAGATCATTAGCGGGGGGGCGTCACGAGCAGTACTTC. It yields the protein CSARSLAGGRHEQYF.

The rearrangement links TRBV5-6 to TRBJ2-7; no clear D gene. In germline, CDR1 is SGHDT, CDR2 YYEEEE. The CDR3 is 13 residues long. V lost 1 base to trimming and J lost 4 bases, with 9 bases between them. The CDR3 DNA is TGTGCCAGCAGCTTGCCGGAAGGGTACGAGCAGTACTTC. Amino acids: CASSLPEGYEQYF.

The V gene is TRBV20-1, the J gene TRBJ2-7, with D tentatively TRBD1 (6 bases). Trimming took 7 bases from V and 1 from J, leaving 20 bases between them. The CDR3 contains 15 residues. Germline lookup yields CDR1 DFQATT and CDR2 SNEGSKA (reference sequence). As DNA, the CDR3 is TGCAGTGATAGTGCCCTGCAAGGACAGTCCTACGAGCAGTACGTC. Its translation: CSDSALQGQSYEQYV.

This clonotype was picked up a small number of times. The CDR3 here is CASSPREGNSPLHF. The DNA for the CDR3 is TGTGCCAGCAGCCCCCGCGAAGGCAATTCACCCCTCCACTTT. V and J are TRBV9 and TRBJ1-6, with D hard to call. The CDR3 is 14 amino acids. Looked up from germline, CDR1 is SGDLS and CDR2 is YYNGEE. Trimming left V 4 bases short and J 7 bases short, with 12 bases between.

CDR3 coding DNA: TGTGCCAGCAGCTTGGCGGGGAACTACGAGCAGTACGTC. Residues: CASSLAGNYEQYV. The chain couples TRBV7-2 to TRBJ2-7, with D tentatively TRBD2 (6 bases). The CDR3 runs to 13 residues. The germline V gene has CDR1 SGHTA and CDR2 FQGNSA. Trimming cost V 3 bases and J 3 bases, with 9 bases left between them.

This clonotype was recorded at least ten times. The rearrangement uses TRBV6-5 and TRBJ2-1; the match to TRBD2 covers 15 bases. The CDR3 runs to 15 residues. CDR1 and CDR2 from the germline V gene are MNHEY and SVGAGI. V shed 2 bases, J shed 12 bases, and the junction held 5 bases outside the gene matches. For the CDR3, the DNA is TGTGCCAGCAGTTACGAGGGACTAGCGGGAGGCAGGCAGTTCTTC. This sequence encodes CASSYEGLAGGRQFF.

The chain couples TRBV24-1 to TRBJ1-2; a weak D match, TRBD1 (5 bases). Germline V gene lookup returns CDR1 KGHDR and CDR2 SFDVKD. The CDR3 has 14 amino acids. The V end lost 3 bases, the J end lost 3 bases, and 10 bases lay between the germline ends. The DNA of the CDR3 is TGTGCCACCAGTGATCAGACAGAATACTATGGCTACACCTTC. Its translation: CATSDQTEYYGYTF.

This clonotype was detected only a few times. This rearrangement joins TRBV11-2 to TRBJ1-1; 7 positions agree with TRBD1. This CDR3 is built from 16 residues. V lost 2 bases and J lost 3; bases outside the gene matches: 9. The V gene's germline CDR1 is SGHAT and CDR2 FQNNGV. The CDR3 is CASSLPQGGRDTEAFF. The CDR3 coding sequence is TGTGCCAGCAGCTTACCCCAGGGGGGGAGGGACACTGAAGCTTTCTTT.

This clonotype was picked up many times. The chain uses TRBV20-1 and TRBJ1-2; D ambiguous. V lost 4 bases, J lost 6 bases, and 12 bases lay in between. In germline, CDR1 is DFQATT, CDR2 SNEGSKA (reference sequence). This CDR3 contains 12 residues. In DNA form, the CDR3 reads TGCAGTGCTATTTCCCCACAAGATGGCTACACCTTC. This translates into CSAISPQDGYTF.

The chain uses TRBV5-6 and TRBJ2-7; D may be TRBD1 (5 bases). The CDR3 runs to 13 residues. Germline-derived CDR1 and CDR2 are SGHDT and YYEEEE. The V end was cut by 2 bases, the J end by 12 bases, with 18 bases between. The CDR3 spells CASSLTGMGLGYV. The CDR3 DNA follows: TGTGCCAGCAGCTTAACAGGTATGGGGTTGGGGTACGTC.

Regarding this clonotype: This likely comes from a read error, as the CDR3 has no conserved phenylalanine or tryptophan at its end. J is TRBJ1-5 and V is TRBV2, with D possibly TRBD1 on 6 matching bases. CDR1 is SNHLY and CDR2 is FYNNEI in the germline V gene. The CDR3 loop spans 14 amino acids. Deletions cut 7 bases from V and 6 bases from J, with 16 bases between. DNA for the CDR3: TGTGCCAGCACCCACCTCGGGGGCGGTCAGCCCCAGCATCTT. Amino acids: CASTHLGGGQPQHL.

With respect to this clonotype: Being one base from a much bigger clone, this may be a read error. The chain uses TRBV19 and TRBJ2-1; unclear D gene. Trimming took off 4 bases at V and 6 bases at J, with 19 bases between the two ends. The CDR3 runs 16 residues. Looked up from germline, CDR1 is LNHDA and CDR2 is SQIVND (reference sequence). CDR3 residues: CASSREHTRTTNEQFF. In DNA form, the CDR3 reads TGTGCCAGTAGTAGAGAGCACACCCGGACGACCAATGAGCAGTTCTTC.

This clonotype was observed at least ten times. V gene TRBV2 combines with J gene TRBJ2-2, with no clear D. The CDR3 is 13 amino acids. Per germline, CDR1 SNHLY and CDR2 FYNNEI. Trimming removed 5 bases at V and 1 base at J, with 5 bases between. The CDR3 nucleotides read TGTGCCAGCAGTCTAGAGAACACCGGGGAGCTGTTTTTT. This encodes CASSLENTGELFF.

This clonotype has at least ten counts. The chain links TRBV25-1 to TRBJ2-3, with D hard to call. The CDR3 covers 14 residues. Germline CDR1 and CDR2: MGHDK and SYGVNS. V was cut by 1 base and J by 6 bases, with 11 bases left in between. DNA for the CDR3: TGTGCCAGCAGTGAATTCCGGGTGAGCGATACGCAGTATTTT. Translated, it gives CASSEFRVSDTQYF. The entire variable domain, with the rest obtained from reference TRBV25-1 and TRBJ2-3, is as follows: EADIYQTPRYLVIGTGKKITLECSQTMGHDKMYWYQQDPGMELHLIHYSYGVNSTEKGDLSSESTVSRIRTEHFPLTLESARPSHTSQYLCASSEFRVSDTQYFGPGTRLTVL.

Only one count was recorded for this clonotype. The DNA for the CDR3 is TGTGCCAGTAAAGTACGTGAGGGGAGAACGAATCAGCCCCAGCATTTT. The encoded protein is CASKVREGRTNQPQHF. The V and J genes are TRBV19 and TRBJ1-5; D perhaps matches TRBD1 (5 bases). Deletions cut 7 bases from V and 4 bases from J, with 20 bases between. The CDR3 loop spans 16 amino acids. Germline V CDR1 and CDR2: LNHDA, SQIVND (reference sequence).

This clonotype was recorded at least ten times. This chain links TRBV20-1 with TRBJ2-3; D gene uncertain. Trimming took 4 bases from V and 6 from J, leaving 8 bases between them. Germline V gene data show CDR1 as DFQATT and CDR2 as SNEGSKA (reference sequence). The CDR3 is 11 amino acids. For the CDR3, the DNA is TGCAGTGCTAACTCCTTGGATACGCAGTATTTT. Its protein product is CSANSLDTQYF.

The genes are TRBV9 and TRBJ1-2; D is uncertain. This CDR3 is 15 amino acids long. Trimming removed 0 bases from V and 0 bases from J, with 9 bases in between. Germline V gene sequence: CDR1 SGDLS, CDR2 YYNGEE. CDR3: CASSVGLASNYGYTF. CDR3 in DNA: TGTGCCAGCAGCGTAGGTTTAGCTTCTAACTATGGCTACACCTTC.

The rearrangement links TRBV7-9 to TRBJ2-1; TRBD1 agrees at 8 bases. CDR1 SEHNR and CDR2 FQNEAQ come from the germline V gene (reference sequence). CDR3 length: 14 amino acids. V trimming: 6 bases; J trimming: 9 bases; junction bases outside the gene matches: 10. CDR3 region: CASRTGQAWGEQFF. The CDR3 DNA follows: TGTGCCAGCAGAACGGGACAGGCTTGGGGTGAGCAGTTCTTC.

V usage is TRBV19 and J usage is TRBJ1-6, with 8 bases that match TRBD1. Germline V CDR1 and CDR2: LNHDA, SQIVND (reference sequence). The CDR3 length is 15 residues. Unmatched junction bases numbered 10, after V lost 6 bases and J lost 9 bases. This CDR3 reads CASSAGGLTVSPLHF. The CDR3 bases are TGTGCCAGTAGCGCAGGGGGCCTTACCGTTTCACCCCTCCACTTT.

The rearrangement links TRBV19 to TRBJ2-2; possible D gene TRBD2, 5 bases. Trimming cost V 3 bases and J 1 base, with 9 bases left between them. The germline gives CDR1 LNHDA, CDR2 SQIVND (reference sequence). CDR3 length: 15 amino acids. CDR3 sequence reads: CASSIRGVNTGELFF. The CDR3 DNA sequence: TGTGCCAGTAGTATCCGGGGAGTGAACACCGGGGAGCTGTTTTTT.

In its sample, this clonotype was seen many times. The V gene is TRBV15, the J gene TRBJ2-5; D tentatively reads TRBD1 or TRBD2 (5 bases each). There are 15 residues in the CDR3. The germline CDR1 and CDR2 sequences are LNHNV and YYDKDF (reference sequence). V dropped 0 bases and J dropped 2 bases, with 10 bases sitting between them. The CDR3 protein is CATSRDLGRQETQYF. As DNA, the CDR3 is TGTGCCACCAGCAGAGATTTGGGACGACAAGAGACCCAGTACTTC.

This clonotype was seen at least ten times. The J gene is TRBJ1-4, the V gene TRBV4-1; D unresolved. V was clipped by 0 bases and J by 5 bases, with 7 bases between them. The CDR3 extends over 14 amino acids. In germline, CDR1 is MGHRA, CDR2 YSYEKL. In nucleotides, the CDR3 is TGCGCCAGCAGCCAAGATGTCCGGAATGAAAAACTGTTTTTT. Translating it yields CASSQDVRNEKLFF.

This clonotype was counted between two and nine times. One base away lies a much larger clone, so this may be a sequencing read error. The V and J genes are TRBV5-4 and TRBJ2-7; D is uncertain. This CDR3 spans 12 amino acids. The V gene lost 0 bases and the J gene lost 3 bases, with 4 bases spanning the gap. CDR1 and CDR2 (germline): SGHNT, YYREEE (reference sequence). The CDR3 sequence: CASSLVGYEQYV. The CDR3 DNA is TGTGCCAGCAGCTTGGTGGGCTACGAGCAGTACGTC.

This clonotype showed up many times. The V and J genes are TRBV5-1 and TRBJ2-1; D is uncertain. Trimming took off 7 bases at V and 8 bases at J, with 10 bases between the two ends. The CDR3 is 11 residues long. Germline CDR1 is SGHRS and CDR2 is YFSETQ. CDR3 sequence: CASHIADEQFF. The CDR3 DNA follows: TGCGCCAGCCATATCGCCGATGAGCAGTTCTTC.

Details on this clonotype: A much larger clone lies a single base off, so this may be a read error. V usage is TRBV9 and J usage is TRBJ2-2; perhaps TRBD1 as D (7 bases). CDR1 SGDLS and CDR2 YYNGEE come from the germline V gene. CDR3 length: 16 amino acids. The CDR3: CASSVSQGGSTGKLFF. In DNA, the CDR3 is TGTGCCAGCAGCGTTAGTCAGGGGGGAAGCACCGGGAAGCTGTTTTTT.

This clonotype was picked up many times. The chain combines TRBV7-2 with TRBJ2-7; 7 nucleotides align to TRBD2. Germline values: CDR1 SGHTA, CDR2 FQGNSA. The CDR3 contains 14 residues. Germline trimming cut 0 bases from V and 6 bases from J; bases unmatched to any gene: 5. The CDR3 DNA reads TGTGCCAGCAGCTTAGCGGGGACTATGGGCGAGCAGTACGTC. Translated, it gives CASSLAGTMGEQYV.

This clonotype was counted at least ten times. CDR3 sequence reads: CASSQSETGYGYTF. For the CDR3, the DNA is TGTGCCAGCAGCCAATCGGAGACAGGCTATGGCTACACCTTC. The V call is TRBV4-2, the J call TRBJ1-2; maybe TRBD1 (6 bases). The CDR3 sequence is 14 residues long. The V and J ends lost 2 bases and 4 bases respectively, with 11 bases between them. Germline lookup yields CDR1 LGHNA and CDR2 YNFKEQ.